The 32 T cell receptor beta chains listed next were all sequenced from one sample in a study of CD8+ T cells in alopecia areata. Noted treatment: oral pan-JAK inhibitor, 5-10 mg twice daily. RNA was extracted and reverse transcribed into cDNA as the sequencing template. The protocol was immunoSEQ multiplex PCR, while the TCRdb copy is restricted to in-frame clones and leaves out a portion. The table has approximately 180,000 clones, 40% to 65% seen once. Sequencing was performed on CD8+ T cells sorted from blood, taken at week 24, from a patient treated with tofacitinib. The receptor set was obtained from a human donor with alopecia areata.

The chain uses TRBV4-1 and TRBJ1-1; D not resolved. The CDR3 loop spans 15 amino acids. Germline V gene lookup returns CDR1 MGHRA and CDR2 YSYEKL. V was trimmed by 0 bases and J by 5 bases, leaving 13 bases between them. The CDR3 DNA reads TGCGCCAGCAGCCAAGATATCGACGGGAGGACTGAAGCTTTCTTT. It is translated as CASSQDIDGRTEAFF.

This chain connects TRBV7-9 to TRBJ2-5; no clear D. The length of the CDR3 is 13 residues. The V and J ends lost 1 base and 5 bases respectively, with 8 bases between them. Germline V gene data show CDR1 as SEHNR and CDR2 as FQNEAQ (reference sequence). CDR3: CASSLGGTETQYF. The CDR3 DNA reads as TGTGCCAGCAGCTTAGGGGGTACGGAGACCCAGTACTTC.

The table lists this clone with a count of one. This chain uses TRBV2 with TRBJ1-1; D perhaps matches TRBD1 (6 bases). The CDR3 is 12 amino acids. Looked up from germline, CDR1 is SNHLY and CDR2 is FYNNEI. V was pared by 6 bases and J by 8 bases, with 13 bases between. CDR3 sequence reads: CASSKVGAEAFF. As DNA, the CDR3 is TGTGCCAGCAGCAAAGTGGGGGCAGAAGCTTTCTTT.

The rearrangement links TRBV4-3 to TRBJ1-2; TRBD1 might be the D (6 bases). Germline-derived CDR1 and CDR2 are LGHNA and YSLEER. V was trimmed by 0 bases and J by 7 bases, leaving 9 bases between them. This CDR3 comprises 13 residues. CDR3 in DNA: TGCGCCAGCAGCCAAGATCGAGGGGGTGGCTACACCTTC. Translated, it gives CASSQDRGGGYTF.

The chain carries TRBV7-9 and TRBJ2-7; D possibly corresponds to TRBD2 (7 bases). Trimming pared 3 bases from V and 2 bases from J, leaving 11 bases between. In germline, CDR1 is SEHNR, CDR2 FQNEAQ (reference sequence). The CDR3 is 14 amino acids. CDR3: CASSLGGLAYEQYF. The CDR3 nucleotides are TGTGCCAGCAGCTTGGGGGGGCTCGCCTACGAGCAGTACTTC.

The rearrangement uses TRBV4-2 and TRBJ2-7; tentative D call: TRBD2 (6 bases). V was cut by 1 base and J by 3 bases, with 25 bases left in between. The germline V gene has CDR1 LGHNA and CDR2 YNFKEQ. This CDR3 spans 19 amino acids. The CDR3: CASSQGPGSQGGTGYEQYF. CDR3 DNA sequence: TGTGCCAGCAGCCAAGGGCCCGGATCTCAAGGAGGGACGGGCTACGAGCAGTACTTC.

This clone has only a few counts. This chain joins TRBV25-1 and TRBJ1-4; D is perhaps TRBD1 (5 bases). This CDR3 comprises 14 residues. V was clipped by 3 bases and J by 5 bases, with 10 bases between them. Germline values: CDR1 MGHDK, CDR2 SYGVNS. CDR3 loop: CASSEGEVNEKLFF. CDR3 sequence (DNA): TGTGCCAGCAGTGAGGGGGAGGTGAATGAAAAACTGTTTTTT.

The chain is built from TRBV6-5 and TRBJ1-1, with D possibly being TRBD1 (6 bases). The CDR3 runs 15 residues. V was pared by 8 bases and J by 2 bases, with 18 bases between. Germline CDR1 and CDR2: MNHEY and SVGAGI. This chain's CDR3 is CASGYTTGINTEAFF. CDR3 nucleotides: TGTGCCAGCGGGTACACTACAGGGATCAACACTGAAGCTTTCTTT.

This rearrangement joins TRBV28 to TRBJ1-5; D is uncertain. There are 14 residues in the CDR3. In germline, CDR1 is MDHEN, CDR2 SYDVKM. Trimming pared 1 base from V and 9 bases from J, leaving 13 bases between. In DNA form, the CDR3 reads TGTGCCAGCAGTTTATATAGGGCTTCCCGGCCCCAGCATTTT. Translated: CASSLYRASRPQHF.

The V and J genes are TRBV30 and TRBJ2-3, with D possibly matching TRBD1 (5 bases). Trimming took off 0 bases at V and 5 bases at J, with 12 bases between the two ends. The CDR3 spans 14 residues. In germline, CDR1 is GTSNPN, CDR2 SVGIG (reference sequence). The CDR3 loop reads CAWSVPDSEDTQYF. In DNA, the CDR3 is TGTGCCTGGAGTGTACCAGACAGTGAAGATACGCAGTATTTT.

The genes are TRBV10-3 and TRBJ1-2; 9 nucleotides match TRBD1. J gave up 6 bases and V 0 bases, and 5 bases lay outside the gene matches. This CDR3 is 15 amino acids long. The germline gives CDR1 ENHRY, CDR2 SYGVKD. In DNA form, the CDR3 reads TGTGCCATCAGTGAGTCCCGGGACAGGGCGAATGGCTACACCTTC. The encoded protein is CAISESRDRANGYTF.

This CDR3 is CAWSVGGELYEQYF. The CDR3 nucleotides are TGTGCCTGGAGTGTCGGGGGTGAACTCTACGAGCAGTACTTC. The chain employs TRBV30 and TRBJ2-7; perhaps TRBD2 as D (6 bases). This CDR3 region has 14 residues. Between the trimmed V and J ends, which lost 0 bases and 3 bases, there was a span of 12 bases. Germline CDR1 GTSNPN, CDR2 SVGIG (reference sequence). Combining the CDR3 with reference TRBV30 and TRBJ2-7 gives the whole variable domain SQTIHQWPATLVQPVGSPLSLECTVEGTSNPNLYWYRQAAGRGLQLLFYSVGIGQISSEVPQNLSASRPQDRQFILSSKKLLLSDSGFYLCAWSVGGELYEQYFGPGTRLTVT.

This clone was seen a handful of times. The V and J genes are TRBV5-6 and TRBJ2-3; maybe TRBD2 (6 bases). Trimming shortened V by 4 bases and J by 1 base, and 10 bases separated the two germline ends. Germline lookup yields CDR1 SGHDT and CDR2 YYEEEE. This CDR3 region has 14 residues. CDR3 sequence (DNA): TGTGCCAGCAGCCAAGCGGGCCGCACAGATACGCAGTATTTT. This gives the protein CASSQAGRTDTQYF.

The chain links TRBV4-3 to TRBJ2-1; D may be TRBD1 (6 bases). The V gene's germline CDR1 is LGHNA and CDR2 YSLEER. CDR3 length: 16 residues. V was pared by 0 bases and J by 7 bases, with 16 bases between. Here the CDR3 reads CASSQEKQGLANEQFF. The CDR3 DNA follows: TGCGCCAGCAGCCAAGAGAAACAGGGCCTAGCTAATGAGCAGTTCTTC.

J is TRBJ1-2 and V is TRBV30; D unclear. Germline V gene sequence: CDR1 GTSNPN, CDR2 SVGIG (reference sequence). The CDR3 extends over 15 amino acids. This chain's CDR3 is CALETSVDSNYGYTF. The CDR3 region has the DNA TGTGCTCTGGAGACATCGGTCGATTCTAACTATGGCTACACCTTC.

The V and J genes are TRBV30 and TRBJ2-7; 7 nucleotides align to TRBD2. The CDR3 totals 13 residues. Looked up from germline, CDR1 is GTSNPN and CDR2 is SVGIG (reference sequence). After removal of 6 bases from V and 4 bases from J, the junction contained 9 bases not matched to a gene. CDR3: CACRTGRGYEQYF. CDR3 in DNA: TGTGCCTGCCGGACCGGGCGGGGGTACGAGCAGTACTTC.

This clone was detected a few times. The chain carries TRBV4-3 and TRBJ1-2, with 8 bases identical to TRBD1. This CDR3 is 16 amino acids long. Germline values: CDR1 LGHNA, CDR2 YSLEER. V dropped 0 bases and J dropped 7; count of bases not matched to a gene: 10. CDR3 in DNA: TGCGCCAGCAGCCAAGACAAGGACAGGGCGGGAGGTGGCTACACCTTC. This translates into CASSQDKDRAGGGYTF.

J is TRBJ1-2 and V is TRBV9, with a tentative D call TRBD1 (5 bases). The CDR3 extends over 18 amino acids. Germline V gene data show CDR1 as SGDLS and CDR2 as YYNGEE. The V end was cut by 4 bases, the J end by 4 bases, with 26 bases between. The CDR3 DNA sequence: TGTGCCAGCAGCTCAGCCCTCCAGGGAGGCCCCCGCTTCTATGGCTACACCTTC. Protein: CASSSALQGGPRFYGYTF.

In its sample, this clone was seen a few times. The genes are TRBV19 and TRBJ2-1; 8 bases match TRBD1. CDR1 and CDR2 (germline): LNHDA, SQIVND (reference sequence). Trimming took 6 bases from V and 7 from J; bases not matched to a gene: 2. The CDR3 has 12 amino acids. The DNA for the CDR3 is TGTGCCAGTAGGACAGGGGCTAATGAGCAGTTCTTC. Its protein product is CASRTGANEQFF.

The rearrangement uses TRBV13 and TRBJ1-2; D is uncertain. CDR1 and CDR2 (germline): PRHDT, FYEKMQ (reference sequence). There are 15 residues in the CDR3. Trimming took 0 bases from V and 4 from J, leaving 12 bases between them. CDR3 amino acids: CASSLGKAMGYGYTF. CDR3 bases: TGTGCCAGCAGCTTAGGGAAAGCTATGGGCTATGGCTACACCTTC.

The chain recombines TRBV29-1 with TRBJ2-5; D might be TRBD2 (6 bases). Trimming shortened V by 2 bases and J by 3 bases, and 7 bases separated the two germline ends. The CDR3 loop spans 12 amino acids. Looked up from germline, CDR1 is SQVTM and CDR2 is ANQGSEA. The CDR3 DNA follows: TGCAGCGTTGAATGGGAGGAAGAGACCCAGTACTTC. Translation gives CSVEWEEETQYF.

This clone was seen more than once but under ten times. The J gene is TRBJ1-1, the V gene TRBV30, with a possible D match to TRBD1 (6 bases). Per the germline V gene, CDR1 is GTSNPN and CDR2 is SVGIG (reference sequence). The ends were cut back, 5 bases at V and 0 bases at J, with 16 bases in the middle. CDR3 length: 15 amino acids. This chain's CDR3 is CAWAPAGTLNTEAFF. As DNA, the CDR3 is TGTGCCTGGGCCCCAGCCGGGACACTGAACACTGAAGCTTTCTTT.

The chain links TRBV6-5 to TRBJ2-7, with a possible D match to TRBD1 (5 bases). Looked up from germline, CDR1 is MNHEY and CDR2 is SVGAGI. V shed 0 bases and J shed 4 bases, with 13 bases lying between them. The CDR3 runs 15 residues. The CDR3 DNA reads TGTGCCAGCAGTTACTCGGTTGGACAATCATACGAGCAGTACTTC. Residues: CASSYSVGQSYEQYF.

The J gene is TRBJ2-3, the V gene TRBV5-1; no clear D. Between the trimmed V and J ends, which lost 0 bases and 2 bases, there was a span of 10 bases. The CDR3 is made up of 15 amino acids. Germline CDR1 and CDR2: SGHRS and YFSETQ. The CDR3 sequence is CASSLGGGDTDTQYF. The CDR3 DNA is TGCGCCAGCAGCTTGGGCGGTGGAGACACAGATACGCAGTATTTT.

The gene calls are TRBV12-5 and TRBJ2-5; 14 bases agree with TRBD2. There are 16 residues in the CDR3. With 6 bases clipped from V and 5 bases from J, the junction kept 8 bases outside the gene matches. The germline V gene encodes CDR1 LGHNT and CDR2 FRNRAP. The CDR3 region is CASGAGLAGGLETQYF. The CDR3 bases are TGTGCTAGTGGCGCCGGACTAGCGGGGGGCTTGGAGACCCAGTACTTC.

This sequence joins TRBV4-1 and TRBJ1-2, with no clear D. The germline gives CDR1 MGHRA, CDR2 YSYEKL. Trimming left V 0 bases short and J 5 bases short, with 19 bases between. The CDR3 length is 17 residues. In DNA, the CDR3 is TGCGCCAGCAGCCAAGATCTCGACGAGGCAGGAGTGTATGGCTACACCTTC. Translated: CASSQDLDEAGVYGYTF.

This clone came up a few times. V and J are TRBV5-6 and TRBJ2-7; D gene ambiguous. The germline V gene has CDR1 SGHDT and CDR2 YYEEEE. CDR3 length: 14 residues. V lost 3 bases and J lost 2, with 12 bases in between. CDR3 loop: CASSYVSQPYEQYF. The CDR3, as DNA: TGTGCCAGCAGCTATGTCTCGCAACCCTACGAGCAGTACTTC.

This clone was found a few times. The genes are TRBV5-6 and TRBJ1-1, with a possible D match to TRBD1 (6 bases). CDR1 is SGHDT and CDR2 is YYEEEE in the germline V gene. The CDR3 is made up of 15 amino acids. V was shortened by 2 bases and J by 1 base, with 12 bases between the two germline ends. Here the CDR3 DNA reads TGTGCCAGCAGCTTAGGGGCACAGGGGAACACTGAAGCTTTCTTT. Translation gives CASSLGAQGNTEAFF. Together with reference TRBV5-6 and TRBJ1-1, the CDR3 gives the full variable domain: DAGVTQSPTHLIKTRGQQVTLRCSPKSGHDTVSWYQQALGQGPQFIFQYYEEEERQRGNFPDRFSGHQFPNYSSELNVNALLLGDSALYLCASSLGAQGNTEAFFGQGTRLTVV.

This clone has more than one count but fewer than ten. The gene calls are TRBV7-8 and TRBJ2-3, with a weak D call TRBD1 (6 bases). The ends were cut back, 8 bases at V and 0 bases at J, with 12 bases in the middle. Germline V gene sequence: CDR1 SGHVS, CDR2 FQNEAQ. The CDR3 extends over 14 amino acids. CDR3 bases: TGTGCCAGCGGGCAGGGGATGAGCACAGATACGCAGTATTTT. This sequence encodes CASGQGMSTDTQYF.

In its sample, this clone was seen once. This sequence joins TRBV4-1 and TRBJ2-3, with a tentative D call TRBD2 (7 bases). The CDR3 consists of 15 residues. Germline V gives CDR1 MGHRA, CDR2 YSYEKL. Trimming left V 0 bases short and J 5 bases short, with 12 bases between. CDR3 bases: TGCGCCAGCAGCCAAGAGTGGGGAGGGGGAGATACGCAGTATTTT. This sequence encodes CASSQEWGGGDTQYF.

V and J are TRBV4-3 and TRBJ2-2; D tentatively reads TRBD1 or TRBD2 (7 bases each). This CDR3 has 17 residues. The germline gives CDR1 LGHNA, CDR2 YSLEER. V was pared by 0 bases and J by 4 bases, with 15 bases between. As DNA, the CDR3 is TGCGCCAGCAGCCAAGATGGGGAGGGGGCGCGCACCGGGGAGCTGTTTTTT. This sequence encodes CASSQDGEGARTGELFF.

V gene TRBV5-6 combines with J gene TRBJ1-1; perhaps TRBD1 as D (5 bases). Germline V lookup: CDR1 SGHDT, CDR2 YYEEEE. V shed 4 bases and J shed 6 bases, with 19 bases lying between them. This CDR3 is built from 15 residues. The CDR3: CASSPHGDSGAEAFF. The CDR3 nucleotides are TGTGCCAGCAGCCCCCATGGTGACTCGGGGGCTGAAGCTTTCTTT.